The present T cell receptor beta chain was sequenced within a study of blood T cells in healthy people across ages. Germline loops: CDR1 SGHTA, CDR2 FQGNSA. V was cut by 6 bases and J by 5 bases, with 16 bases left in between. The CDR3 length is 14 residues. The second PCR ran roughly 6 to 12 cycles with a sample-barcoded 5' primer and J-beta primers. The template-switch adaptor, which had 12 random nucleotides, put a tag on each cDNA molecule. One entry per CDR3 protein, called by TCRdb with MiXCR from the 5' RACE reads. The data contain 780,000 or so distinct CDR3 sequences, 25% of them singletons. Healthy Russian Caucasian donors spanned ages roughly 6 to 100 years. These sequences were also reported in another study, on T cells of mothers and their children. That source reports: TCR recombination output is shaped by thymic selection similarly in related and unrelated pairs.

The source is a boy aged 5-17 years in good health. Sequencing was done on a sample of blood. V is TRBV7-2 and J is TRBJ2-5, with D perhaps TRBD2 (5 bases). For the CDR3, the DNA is TGTGCCAGCAGGGCTACTCGGGGTCAGGAGACCCAGTACTTC. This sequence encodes CASRATRGQETQYF.